The 24 T cell receptor beta chains in this list originate from one sample, sequenced in a study of blood T cells in healthy people across ages. Primers used in a second PCR of about 7 to 12 cycles were a sample-barcoded 5' primer and a J-beta primer mix. TCRdb reanalysed the 5' RACE reads using MiXCR and keeps one entry per CDR3 protein. This table has fewer than 2,000,000 distinct CDR3 sequences, about 35% appearing once. Sequenced: blood. The receptors stem from a woman in her 30s in good health.

The V and J genes are TRBV28 and TRBJ2-1; TRBD2 matches at 7 bases. Unmatched junction bases numbered 11, after V lost 5 bases and J lost 4 bases. The CDR3 consists of 16 residues. CDR1 is MDHEN, CDR2 SYDVKM, per germline. The CDR3 here is CASSPPIGGGYNEQFF. CDR3 nucleotides: TGTGCCAGCAGTCCCCCTATTGGCGGGGGATACAATGAGCAGTTCTTC.

This clonotype occurred a few times. This chain links TRBV20-1 with TRBJ2-7, with D possibly being TRBD2 (5 bases). The ends were cut back, 7 bases at V and 3 bases at J, with 13 bases in the middle. In germline, CDR1 is DFQATT, CDR2 SNEGSKA (reference sequence). This CDR3 has 12 amino acids. CDR3 residues: CSDRAGDYEQYF. The CDR3 DNA follows: TGCAGTGATCGGGCCGGGGACTACGAGCAGTACTTC.

This clonotype was counted once. The chain couples TRBV28 to TRBJ2-3; 10 bases align to TRBD1. This CDR3 comprises 20 residues. J was trimmed by 4 bases and V by 6 bases; bases with no gene match: 22. The germline gives CDR1 MDHEN, CDR2 SYDVKM. The CDR3 here is CASSAGAGQGVVTSSDTQYF. The CDR3 DNA reads as TGTGCCAGCAGCGCCGGGGCCGGACAGGGGGTAGTTACTTCATCAGATACGCAGTATTTT.

This clonotype occurred many times. V usage is TRBV3-1 and J usage is TRBJ2-7, with TRBD2 identical over 9 bases. This CDR3 contains 14 residues. The V gene end was trimmed by 4 bases and the J gene end by 3 bases; junction bases not matched to a gene: 4. The V gene's germline CDR1 is LGHDT and CDR2 YNNKEL (reference sequence). The CDR3 nucleotides are TGTGCCAGCAGCCCCGGGACTAGCAGCTACGAGCAGTACTTC. Its translation is CASSPGTSSYEQYF.

The V and J genes are TRBV3-1 and TRBJ2-7; the D is unclear. In germline, CDR1 is LGHDT, CDR2 YNNKEL (reference sequence). V lost 5 bases and J 6 bases, leaving 23 bases between the germline ends. The CDR3 extends over 16 amino acids. DNA of the CDR3: TGTGCCAGCAGCTCAAGCCGAGGCTACACCTGGAGCGAGCAGTACTTC. Protein sequence: CASSSSRGYTWSEQYF.

The chain employs TRBV7-9 and TRBJ2-5, with D possibly called TRBD1 or TRBD2 (6 bases each). The CDR3 length is 14 residues. Deletions cut 5 bases from V and 8 bases from J, with 18 bases between. CDR1 and CDR2 (germline): SEHNR, FQNEAQ (reference sequence). CDR3 sequence: CASSPKGGLGTQYF. CDR3 coding DNA: TGTGCCAGCAGCCCCAAGGGGGGCCTAGGTACCCAGTACTTC. The full variable domain, completed using reference TRBV7-9 and TRBJ2-5, is DTGVSQNPRHKITKRGQNVTFRCDPISEHNRLYWYRQTLGQGPEFLTYFQNEAQLEKSRLLSDRFSAERPKGSFSTLEIQRTEQGDSAMYLCASSPKGGLGTQYFGPGTRLLVL.

This chain connects TRBV2 to TRBJ2-6, with D perhaps assigned TRBD1 or TRBD2 (6 bases each). Trimming took 6 bases from V and 2 from J, leaving 17 bases between them. This CDR3 spans 17 amino acids. CDR1 and CDR2 from the germline V gene are SNHLY and FYNNEI. The chain's CDR3 is CASRQENRGPGANVLTF. CDR3 nucleotide sequence: TGTGCCAGCAGGCAAGAGAATCGGGGGCCTGGGGCCAACGTCCTGACTTTC.

In its sample, this clonotype was seen a few times. The V call is TRBV9, the J call TRBJ2-7, with D possibly being TRBD1 or TRBD2 (5 bases each). The CDR3 is 15 residues long. The V and J ends lost 4 bases and 1 base respectively, with 15 bases between them. In germline, CDR1 is SGDLS, CDR2 YYNGEE. As DNA, the CDR3 is TGTGCCAGCAGCTCGGGGCCTGACATTTCCTACGAGCAGTACTTC. Its protein is CASSSGPDISYEQYF.

This chain joins TRBV12-3 or TRBV12-4 and TRBJ2-1, with TRBD2 identical over 7 bases. The CDR3 spans 18 residues. V trimming: 5 bases; J trimming: 0 bases; junction bases outside the gene matches: 13. This chain's CDR3 is CASSITLGSGNSYNEQFF. In DNA form, the CDR3 reads TGTGCCAGCAGTATCACCTTGGGGAGCGGGAACTCCTACAATGAGCAGTTCTTC.

The rearrangement links TRBV5-1 to TRBJ2-4, with D possibly TRBD1 on 5 matching bases. Near its end, the DNA agrees better with TRBJ2-7, so the J call may be wrong. CDR1 is SGHRS, CDR2 YFSETQ, per germline. The CDR3 loop spans 17 amino acids. The CDR3 region is CASSLGSQGQFPYEQYF. CDR3 nucleotides: TGCGCCAGCAGCTTGGGGTCCCAGGGCCAGTTCCCCTACGAGCAGTACTTC.

This clonotype came up many times. CDR3 DNA: TGTGCCAGCAGCTTAGGTCGAGACTACCGCTACGAGCAGTACTTC. The encoded protein is CASSLGRDYRYEQYF. The chain employs TRBV7-2 and TRBJ2-7; D is perhaps TRBD2 (5 bases). Germline V gene data show CDR1 as SGHTA and CDR2 as FQGNSA. V was clipped by 1 base and J by 3 bases, with 13 bases between them. The CDR3 contains 15 residues.

This clonotype was seen a few times. CDR3 in amino acids: CASSLAGVDYEQYF. The CDR3 DNA is TGTGCCAGCAGCCTAGCGGGGGTAGACTACGAGCAGTACTTC. The J gene is TRBJ2-7, the V gene TRBV12-3 or TRBV12-4; 10 bases line up with TRBD2. Trimming at V came to 6 bases and at J to 3 bases, leaving 5 bases not matched to a gene. This CDR3 has 14 amino acids.

The chain joins TRBV4-1 to TRBJ2-7; a weak D match, TRBD1 (5 bases). CDR1 and CDR2 (germline): MGHRA, YSYEKL. V lost 3 bases, J lost 6 bases, and 12 bases lay in between. The CDR3 runs 13 residues. CDR3 nucleotides: TGCGCCAGCAGCCATACCAGGGTTTCCGAGCAGTACTTC. It encodes CASSHTRVSEQYF.

As regards this clonotype: This may come from a read error, since a much larger clone is one base off. The V gene is TRBV27, the J gene TRBJ2-3, with 9 bases lining up with TRBD1. The CDR3 consists of 15 residues. CDR1 is MNHEY and CDR2 is SMNVEV in the germline V gene (reference sequence). CDR3 sequence (DNA): TGTGCCTGCAGTTTCGGACAGGGGCTCACAGATACGCAGTATTTT. Translating it yields CACSFGQGLTDTQYF.

This clonotype showed up just a few times. This chain links TRBV4-1 with TRBJ2-6, with D possibly matching TRBD1 (6 bases). Germline assignment: CDR1 MGHRA and CDR2 YSYEKL. This CDR3 spans 17 amino acids. V lost 3 bases to trimming and J lost 4 bases, with 16 bases between them. CDR3 nucleotides: TGCGCCAGCAGCCAGGTTACTCCAGGGGACGGGGCCAACGTCCTGACTTTC. It is translated as CASSQVTPGDGANVLTF.

The chain employs TRBV20-1 and TRBJ1-5; a possible D gene is TRBD1 (5 bases). Germline V gene sequence: CDR1 DFQATT, CDR2 SNEGSKA (reference sequence). CDR3 size: 17 residues. Trimming removed 6 bases at V and 1 base at J, with 22 bases between. CDR3: CSAGRDGGRRSNQPQHF. The CDR3 region has the DNA TGCAGTGCGGGCCGGGACGGGGGACGTCGGAGCAATCAGCCCCAGCATTTT.

J is TRBJ1-2 and V is TRBV11-2; D ambiguous. Germline lookup yields CDR1 SGHAT and CDR2 FQNNGV. The CDR3 runs to 13 residues. Trimming stripped 4 bases from V and 7 bases from J, with 13 bases between. CDR3 DNA: TGTGCCAGCAGCTACCGGGAAGGTGCTGGCTACACCTTC. It is translated as CASSYREGAGYTF.

This clonotype was detected only a few times. The V gene is TRBV12-3 or TRBV12-4, the J gene TRBJ2-3; D is undetermined. The CDR3 is 14 residues long. V lost 7 bases to trimming and J lost 2 bases, with 13 bases between them. Here the CDR3 DNA reads TGTGCCAGCAACCTCCAACCGGACACAGATACGCAGTATTTT. It specifies CASNLQPDTDTQYF.

The rearrangement joins TRBV29-1 to TRBJ2-2; 7 positions match TRBD1. The CDR3 length is 15 residues. Per the germline V gene, CDR1 is SQVTM and CDR2 is ANQGSEA. Unmatched junction bases numbered 7, after V lost 2 bases and J lost 4 bases. CDR3 bases: TGCAGCGTTGAAACCTATACAGGGGCCACCGGGGAGCTGTTTTTT. Its translation is CSVETYTGATGELFF.

The chain uses TRBV27 and TRBJ1-2; 7 nucleotides align to TRBD1. V shed 5 bases and J 8 bases; nucleotides not matched to a gene: 17. This CDR3 has 16 residues. Germline V gene sequence: CDR1 MNHEY, CDR2 SMNVEV (reference sequence). In DNA form, the CDR3 reads TGTGCCAGCAGTCCTCTCCCCGGGACAGTGTCTTTCGGCTACACCTTC. Translated, it gives CASSPLPGTVSFGYTF.

V gene TRBV27 combines with J gene TRBJ2-7; 7 bases are shared with TRBD1. Per the germline V gene, CDR1 is MNHEY and CDR2 is SMNVEV (reference sequence). V shed 5 bases, J shed 2 bases, and the junction held 12 bases outside the gene matches. This CDR3 comprises 16 residues. CDR3 protein: CASSPSQGSLTYEQYF. The CDR3 DNA sequence: TGTGCCAGCAGTCCCTCACAGGGGTCGCTGACCTACGAGCAGTACTTC.

This clonotype was detected only a few times. This chain uses TRBV5-1 with TRBJ2-3; no reliable D call. Trimming removed 1 base at V and 0 bases at J, with 9 bases between. CDR1 and CDR2 (germline): SGHRS, YFSETQ. The CDR3 contains 15 residues. The CDR3 sequence: CASSLSPPSTDTQYF. As DNA, the CDR3 is TGCGCCAGCAGCTTGTCCCCCCCGAGCACAGATACGCAGTATTTT.

This clonotype was detected only once. This rearrangement joins TRBV20-1 to TRBJ2-5; no firm D call. The V end was cut by 6 bases, the J end by 11 bases, with 31 bases between. This CDR3 has 16 amino acids. Germline CDR1 and CDR2: DFQATT and SNEGSKA (reference sequence). The chain's CDR3 is CSALQLASQAYNEQYF. Here the CDR3 DNA reads TGCAGTGCCCTCCAGCTCGCCTCTCAGGCCTACAATGAGCAGTACTTC.

A word on this clonotype: Relative to the germline gene, one junction end is altered; a read error may explain this. The CDR3, as DNA: TGTGCCAGCAGCTCATTCACAGATACGAAGTATTTT. Its translation is CASSSFTDTKYF. The chain uses TRBV7-2 and TRBJ2-3; D call uncertain. Germline V CDR1 and CDR2: SGHTA, FQGNSA. The CDR3 is 12 amino acids. The variable domain in full, with the rest retrieved from reference TRBV7-2 and TRBJ2-3, is GAGVSQSPSNKVTEKGKDVELRCDPISGHTALYWYRQSLGQGLEFLIYFQGNSAPDKSGLPSDRFSAERTGGSVSTLTIQRTQQEDSAVYLCASSSFTDTKYFGPGTRLTVL.